These T cell receptor beta chains were read from a single sample in a study of blood T cell repertoires in COVID-19. Using immunoSEQ multiplex PCR, the repertoire was profiled, and TCRdb retains in-frame clones only, with some absent. The sample lists about 120,000 clones, about 86% seen once, with 3.8% in the top ten. Specimen: peripheral blood. These receptors were collected from a woman between 45 and 65 years old with acute or convalescent COVID-19. Each CDR3 is given with its conserved first and last residue. D genes are given only for firm matches. Expanded clones get a size class; other rows say once, few or many, or leave the size out.

J gene	clone size	D gene	V gene	CDR3 protein	CDR3 DNA
TRBJ2-5	.	TRBD1	TRBV28	CASSSGQTQETQYF	TGTGCCAGCAGTTCGGGACAGACCCAAGAGACCCAGTACTTC
TRBJ2-7	.	TRBD2	TRBV12-5	CASGLAGEQYF	TGTGCTAGTGGTCTAGCGGGGGAGCAGTACTTC
TRBJ1-5	.	.	TRBV4-1	CASSEVFVMQKRAQKNQPQHF	TGCGCCAGCAGCGAAGTTTTTGTTATGCAGAAGAGAGCGCAGAAAAATCAGCCCCAGCATTTT
TRBJ2-7	.	.	TRBV2	CASSDWTDSYEQYF	TGTGCCAGCAGTGATTGGACAGACTCCTACGAGCAGTACTTC
TRBJ1-3	.	TRBD1	TRBV4-2	CASSRTGAGNTIYF	TGTGCCAGCAGCCGAACAGGGGCTGGAAACACCATATATTTT
TRBJ1-2	many	.	TRBV11-2	CASSLEPGSGYTF	TGTGCCAGCAGCTTAGAGCCAGGATCTGGCTACACCTTC
TRBJ1-2	few	.	TRBV13	CASRGYSGPLGYTF	TGTGCCAGCAGGGGATACAGCGGACCCTTGGGCTACACCTTC
TRBJ1-1	.	.	TRBV3-1/TRBV3-2	CASSQVSGQNTEAFF	TGTGCCAGCAGCCAAGTCTCCGGACAGAACACTGAAGCTTTCTTT
TRBJ2-3	once	.	TRBV27	CASSFLGDTQYF	TGTGCCAGCAGTTTCCTCGGAGATACGCAGTATTTT
TRBJ2-1	.	.	TRBV5-1	CASSFLVGDEQFF	TGCGCCAGCAGCTTCCTGGTAGGGGATGAGCAGTTCTTC
TRBJ2-7	.	TRBD1	TRBV3-1/TRBV3-2	CASSQETGVFLNEQYF	TGTGCCAGCAGCCAAGAGACAGGGGTATTTTTGAACGAGCAGTACTTC
TRBJ2-2	.	.	TRBV2	CASRESRWRGATNTGELFF	TGTGCCAGCAGAGAGTCAAGGTGGCGGGGAGCTACGAACACCGGGGAGCTGTTTTTT
TRBJ2-1	.	TRBD2	TRBV28	CASSLLPPGLATGEQFF	TGTGCCAGCAGTTTATTACCCCCGGGACTAGCAACTGGGGAGCAGTTCTTC
TRBJ2-1	.	TRBD2	TRBV27	CASSTRLAGVVGDYNEQFF	TGTGCCAGCAGTACCCGACTAGCGGGAGTTGTTGGGGATTACAATGAGCAGTTCTTC
TRBJ2-2	once	TRBD2	TRBV28	CASRPGLAGGGELFF	TGTGCCAGCAGGCCGGGACTAGCGGGAGGTGGGGAGCTGTTTTTT
TRBJ1-6	.	.	TRBV7-9	CAPRVLDFDSPLHF	TGTGCTCCCCGGGTCCTGGACTTTGATTCACCCCTCCACTTT
TRBJ1-1	once	.	TRBV15	CATSINGGSDTILGF	TGTGCCACCAGCATTAACGGGGGGAGCGACACCATTCTCGGTTTT
TRBJ1-5	.	.	TRBV7-8	CASSLDVGDQPQHF	TGTGCCAGCAGCTTGGACGTAGGGGATCAGCCCCAGCATTTT
TRBJ1-2	.	.	TRBV6-5	CASSYHVRNYGYTF	TGTGCCAGCAGTTACCACGTCAGGAACTATGGCTACACCTTC
TRBJ2-1	.	TRBD2	TRBV5-8	CASSFEGTSGRHEQFF	TGTGCCAGCAGCTTCGAAGGGACTAGCGGGAGACATGAGCAGTTCTTC
TRBJ2-1	.	TRBD2	TRBV29-1	CSESGLAGEQFF	TGCAGCGAGTCTGGACTAGCGGGTGAGCAGTTCTTC
TRBJ1-2	.	TRBD1	TRBV11-2	CASRPDRGDGYTF	TGTGCCAGCAGACCAGACAGGGGAGATGGCTACACCTTC
TRBJ1-5	.	TRBD1	TRBV2	CASSPGQGVYQPQHF	TGTGCCAGCAGCCCGGGACAGGGGGTCTATCAGCCCCAGCATTTT
TRBJ2-7	once	TRBD1	TRBV30	CACGTAFSYEQYF	TGTGCCTGCGGGACAGCCTTCTCCTACGAGCAGTACTTC
TRBJ1-3	.	.	TRBV6-5	CASKQGLAGNTIYF	TGTGCCAGCAAACAGGGATTAGCTGGAAACACCATATATTTT
TRBJ2-1	.	TRBD2	TRBV15	CATSRRTSGINEQFF	TGTGCCACCAGCAGACGGACTAGCGGGATTAATGAGCAGTTCTTC
TRBJ1-1	.	.	TRBV10-3	CATTSFSEAFF	TGTGCCACCACTAGCTTCTCCGAAGCTTTCTTT
TRBJ2-2	.	.	TRBV11-2	CASSGRDKNTGELFF	TGTGCCAGCAGCGGAAGGGACAAGAACACCGGGGAGCTGTTTTTT
TRBJ2-1	.	TRBD2	TRBV27	CASSLLTGTRGYEQFF	TGTGCCAGCAGTTTATTAACCGGGACTAGAGGGTATGAGCAGTTCTTC
TRBJ2-7	.	.	TRBV21-1	CASSSRRRTSGTYFPGEQYF	TGTGCCAGCAGCAGTCGACGGAGGACTAGCGGGACCTATTTTCCAGGGGAGCAGTACTTC
TRBJ1-1	.	.	TRBV14	CASSQFGGGTEAFF	TGTGCCAGCAGCCAATTTGGGGGCGGGACTGAAGCTTTCTTT
TRBJ1-4	.	.	TRBV29-1	CSVSDGGEKLFF	TGCAGCGTGTCAGACGGAGGTGAAAAACTGTTTTTT
TRBJ1-1	.	.	TRBV29-1	CSVQSGWAMNTEAFF	TGCAGCGTGCAGTCAGGGTGGGCGATGAACACTGAAGCTTTCTTT
TRBJ2-7	.	TRBD1	TRBV7-2	CASSLGRGPYEQYF	TGTGCCAGCAGCTTAGGAAGGGGGCCCTACGAGCAGTACTTC
TRBJ1-2	.	.	TRBV6-5	CASSPAGGRIYGYTF	TGTGCCAGCAGCCCGGCGGGGGGGCGGATATATGGCTACACCTTC
TRBJ2-3	.	.	TRBV6-4	CASSLDSGTDTQYF	TGTGCCAGCAGCCTTGACAGTGGCACAGATACGCAGTATTTT
TRBJ1-1	once	TRBD1	TRBV10-3	CAINPGTGVETEAFF	TGTGCCATCAACCCCGGGACAGGGGTAGAAACTGAAGCTTTCTTT
TRBJ1-5	.	TRBD1	TRBV10-3	CAISADDRGVQPQHF	TGTGCCATCAGTGCGGACGACAGGGGGGTTCAGCCCCAGCATTTT
TRBJ2-2	.	.	TRBV7-2	CASRGPNTGELFF	TGTGCCAGCCGGGGTCCGAACACCGGGGAGCTGTTTTTT